The present entry profiles one TCR beta chain with its context. The entry originates in a study of blood T cell repertoires in COVID-19. As for the study in general: Researchers got acute and convalescent COVID-19 samples from the United States, Italy and Spain. T cells, B-cell-depleted T cells, or PBMCs provided the cDNA or gDNA that served as material.

Original analysis: Scientists estimated how many nucleated cells there were by amplifying reference gene primers. The protocol was immunoSEQ multiplex PCR, while the TCRdb copy is restricted to in-frame clones and leaves out a portion. Clone size and the V and J calls come from that table; the DNA yielded D and trimming. The sample lists 150,000 to 200,000 clones, 88% occurring once. CDR1 is LGHNA and CDR2 is YSLEER in the germline V gene. Trimming removed 1 base at V and 4 bases at J, with 16 bases between. The CDR3 runs to 16 residues. This chain connects TRBV4-3 to TRBJ1-1, with D possibly being TRBD1 (6 bases). The TCR was taken from a man aged 70-80 years with active or convalescent COVID-19. Sequenced sample: peripheral blood. This chain's CDR3 is CASSQGATGRVTEAFF. The CDR3 DNA is TGCGCCAGCAGCCAAGGAGCGACAGGAAGGGTCACTGAAGCTTTCTTT.